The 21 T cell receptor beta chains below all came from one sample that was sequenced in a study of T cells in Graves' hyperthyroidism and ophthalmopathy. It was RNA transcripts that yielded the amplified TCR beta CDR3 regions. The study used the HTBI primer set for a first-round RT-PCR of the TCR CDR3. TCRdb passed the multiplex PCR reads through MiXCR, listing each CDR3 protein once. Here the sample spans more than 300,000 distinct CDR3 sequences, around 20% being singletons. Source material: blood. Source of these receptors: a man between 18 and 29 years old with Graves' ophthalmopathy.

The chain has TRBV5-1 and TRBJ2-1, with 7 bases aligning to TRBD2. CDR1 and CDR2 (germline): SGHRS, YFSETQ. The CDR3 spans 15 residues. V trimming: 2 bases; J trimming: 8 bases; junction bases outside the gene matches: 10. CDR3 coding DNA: TGCGCCAGCAGCTTAAGCGGGGTTTTTGCTCATGAGCAGTTCTTC. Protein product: CASSLSGVFAHEQFF.

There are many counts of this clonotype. In DNA form, the CDR3 reads TGTGCCAGCAGCTACAGGGATAGCTCCTACAATGAGCAGTTCTTC. Translating it yields CASSYRDSSYNEQFF. The chain joins TRBV2 to TRBJ2-1; tentative D call: TRBD1 (6 bases). Trimming pared 6 bases from V and 0 bases from J, leaving 12 bases between. This CDR3 is 15 amino acids long. Germline assignment: CDR1 SNHLY and CDR2 FYNNEI.

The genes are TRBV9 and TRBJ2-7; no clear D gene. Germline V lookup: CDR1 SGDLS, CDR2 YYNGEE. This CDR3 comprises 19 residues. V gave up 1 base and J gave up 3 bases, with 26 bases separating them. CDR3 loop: CASSVSWQVGVGPFYEQYF. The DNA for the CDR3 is TGTGCCAGCAGCGTAAGTTGGCAGGTAGGCGTTGGGCCATTCTACGAGCAGTACTTC. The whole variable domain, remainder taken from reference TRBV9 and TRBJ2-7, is DSGVTQTPKHLITATGQRVTLRCSPRSGDLSVYWYQQSLDQGLQFLIQYYNGEERAKGNILERFSAQQFPDLHSELNLSSLELGDSALYFCASSVSWQVGVGPFYEQYFGPGTRLTVT.

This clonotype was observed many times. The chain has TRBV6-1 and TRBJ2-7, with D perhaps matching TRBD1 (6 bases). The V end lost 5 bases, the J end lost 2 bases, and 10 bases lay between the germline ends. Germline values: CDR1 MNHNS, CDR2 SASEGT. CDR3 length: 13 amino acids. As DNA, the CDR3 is TGTGCCAGCAGTTTCGACAGGCCCTACGAGCAGTACTTC. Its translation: CASSFDRPYEQYF.

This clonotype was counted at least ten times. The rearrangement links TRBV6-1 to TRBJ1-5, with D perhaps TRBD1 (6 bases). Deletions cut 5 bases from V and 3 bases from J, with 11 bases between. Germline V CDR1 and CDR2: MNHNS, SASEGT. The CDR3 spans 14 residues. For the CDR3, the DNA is TGTGCCAGCAGTCTTGGGACATTCAATCAGCCCCAGCATTTT. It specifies CASSLGTFNQPQHF.

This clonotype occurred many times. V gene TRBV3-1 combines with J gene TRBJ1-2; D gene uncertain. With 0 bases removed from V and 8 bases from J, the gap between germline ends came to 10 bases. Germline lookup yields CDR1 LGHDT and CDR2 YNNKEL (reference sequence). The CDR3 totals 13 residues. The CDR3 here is CASSQDWPRGYTF. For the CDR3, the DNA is TGTGCCAGCAGCCAAGATTGGCCGAGGGGCTACACCTTC.

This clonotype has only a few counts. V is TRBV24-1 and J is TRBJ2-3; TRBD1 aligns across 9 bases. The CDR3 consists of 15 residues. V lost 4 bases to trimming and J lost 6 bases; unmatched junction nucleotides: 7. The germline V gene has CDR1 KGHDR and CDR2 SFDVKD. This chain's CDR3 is CATSDAGQGRDTQYF. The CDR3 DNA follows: TGTGCCACCAGTGACGCAGGACAGGGGAGGGATACGCAGTATTTT.

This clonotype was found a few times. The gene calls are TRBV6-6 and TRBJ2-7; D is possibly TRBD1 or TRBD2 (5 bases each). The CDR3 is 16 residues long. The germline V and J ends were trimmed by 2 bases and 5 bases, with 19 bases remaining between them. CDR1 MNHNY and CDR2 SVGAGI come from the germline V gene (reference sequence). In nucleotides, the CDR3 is TGTGCCAGCAGTTACCGGGACCCAGTAGGAAAAGACGAGCAGTACTTC. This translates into CASSYRDPVGKDEQYF.

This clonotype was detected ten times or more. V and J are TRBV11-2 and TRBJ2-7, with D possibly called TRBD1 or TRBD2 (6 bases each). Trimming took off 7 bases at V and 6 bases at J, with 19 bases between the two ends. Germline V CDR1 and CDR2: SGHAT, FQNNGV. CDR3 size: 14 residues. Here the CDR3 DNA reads TGTGCCAGCACTTCCCAGGGGCTGGGGGGCGAGCAGTACTTC. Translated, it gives CASTSQGLGGEQYF.

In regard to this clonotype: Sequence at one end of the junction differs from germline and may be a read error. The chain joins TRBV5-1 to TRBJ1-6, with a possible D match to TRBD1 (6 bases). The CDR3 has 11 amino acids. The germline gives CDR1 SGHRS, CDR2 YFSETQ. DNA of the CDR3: TGTGCCAGCAGCGGAGGGGGTTCCCTCCACTTT. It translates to CASSGGGSLHF. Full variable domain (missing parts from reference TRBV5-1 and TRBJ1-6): KAGVTQTPRYLIKTRGQQVTLSCSPISGHRSVSWYQQTPGQGLQFLFEYFSETQRNKGNFPGRFSGRQFSNSRSEMNVSTLELGDSALYLCASSGGGSLHFGNGTRLTVT.

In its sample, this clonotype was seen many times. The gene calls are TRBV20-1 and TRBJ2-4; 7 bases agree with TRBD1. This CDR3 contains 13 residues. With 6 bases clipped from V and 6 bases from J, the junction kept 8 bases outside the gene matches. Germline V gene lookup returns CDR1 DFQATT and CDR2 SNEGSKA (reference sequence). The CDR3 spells CSAPRDRVNIQYF. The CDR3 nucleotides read TGCAGTGCACCCCGAGACAGGGTAAACATTCAGTACTTC.

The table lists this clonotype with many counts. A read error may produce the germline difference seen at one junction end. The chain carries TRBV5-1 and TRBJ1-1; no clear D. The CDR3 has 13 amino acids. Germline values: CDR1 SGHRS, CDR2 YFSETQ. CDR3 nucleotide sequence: TGTGCCAGCAGCTTAGAGGCGAACACTGAAGCTTTCTTT. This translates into CASSLEANTEAFF.

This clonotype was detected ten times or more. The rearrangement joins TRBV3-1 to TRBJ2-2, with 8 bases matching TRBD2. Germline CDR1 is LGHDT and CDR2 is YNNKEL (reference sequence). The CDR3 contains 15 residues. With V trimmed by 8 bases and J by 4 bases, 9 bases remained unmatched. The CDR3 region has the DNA TGTGCCAGCTCCCGCGGGGGGTCCCGCACCGGGGAGCTGTTTTTT. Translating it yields CASSRGGSRTGELFF.

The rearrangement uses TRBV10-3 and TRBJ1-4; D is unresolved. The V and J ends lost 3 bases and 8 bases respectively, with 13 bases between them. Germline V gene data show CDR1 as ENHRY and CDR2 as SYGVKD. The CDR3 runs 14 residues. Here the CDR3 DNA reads TGTGCCATCAGTGAAGAGGGAGAAAAAGAAAAACTGTTTTTT. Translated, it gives CAISEEGEKEKLFF.

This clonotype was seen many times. Here the CDR3 DNA reads TGCGCCAGCACCCCGGGGGGGTCAGATAGCTACAATGAGCAGTTCTTC. Translated: CASTPGGSDSYNEQFF. The rearrangement joins TRBV5-1 to TRBJ2-1; 8 nucleotides line up with TRBD2. The V gene's germline CDR1 is SGHRS and CDR2 YFSETQ. Losses at the gene ends were 6 bases for V and 3 bases for J; bases not matched to a gene: 11. The CDR3 loop spans 16 amino acids.

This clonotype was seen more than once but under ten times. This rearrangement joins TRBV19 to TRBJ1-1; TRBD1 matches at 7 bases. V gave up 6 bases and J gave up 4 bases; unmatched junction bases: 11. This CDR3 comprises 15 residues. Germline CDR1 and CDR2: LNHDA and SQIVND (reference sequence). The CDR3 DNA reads TGTGCCAGTAGGGCGGTTCGGGACAGCGGCACTGAAGCTTTCTTT. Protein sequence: CASRAVRDSGTEAFF.

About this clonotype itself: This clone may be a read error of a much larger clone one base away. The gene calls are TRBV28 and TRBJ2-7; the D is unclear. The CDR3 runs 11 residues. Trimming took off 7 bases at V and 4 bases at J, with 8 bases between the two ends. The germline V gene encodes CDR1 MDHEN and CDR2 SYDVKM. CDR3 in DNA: TGTGCCAGCATCGGGTTATACGAGCAGTACTTC. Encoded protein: CASIGLYEQYF.

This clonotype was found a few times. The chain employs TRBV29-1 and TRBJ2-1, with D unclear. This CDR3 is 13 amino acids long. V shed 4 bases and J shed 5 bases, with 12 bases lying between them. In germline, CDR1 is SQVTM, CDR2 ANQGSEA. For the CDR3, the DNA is TGCAGCGTTGGCCTGGTGCGAGACAATGAGCAGTTCTTC. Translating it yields CSVGLVRDNEQFF.

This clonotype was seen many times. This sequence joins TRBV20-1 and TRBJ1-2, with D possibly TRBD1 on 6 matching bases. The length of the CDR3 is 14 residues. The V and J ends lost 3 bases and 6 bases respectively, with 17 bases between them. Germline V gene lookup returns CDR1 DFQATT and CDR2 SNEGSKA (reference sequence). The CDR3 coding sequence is TGCAGTGCTAGTTCCTGGGGGGCGCACAATGGCTACACCTTC. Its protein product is CSASSWGAHNGYTF.

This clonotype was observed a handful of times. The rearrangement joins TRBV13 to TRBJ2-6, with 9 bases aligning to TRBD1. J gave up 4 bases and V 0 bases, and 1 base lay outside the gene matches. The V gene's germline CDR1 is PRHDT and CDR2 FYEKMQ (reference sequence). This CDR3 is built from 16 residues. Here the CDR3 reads CASSLGGTGGANVLTF. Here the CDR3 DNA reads TGTGCCAGCAGCTTAGGAGGGACAGGGGGGGCCAACGTCCTGACTTTC.

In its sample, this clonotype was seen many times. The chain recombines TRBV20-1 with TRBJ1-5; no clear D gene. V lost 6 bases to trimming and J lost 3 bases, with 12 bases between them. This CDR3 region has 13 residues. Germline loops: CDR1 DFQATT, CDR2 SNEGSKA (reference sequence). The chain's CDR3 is CSAHTPNNQPQHF. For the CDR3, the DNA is TGCAGTGCACACACCCCTAACAATCAGCCCCAGCATTTT.